The rows below give T cell receptor beta chains drawn from one sample of a study of blood T cell repertoires in COVID-19. Sequenced by immunoSEQ multiplex PCR; TCRdb stores in-frame clones only, minus some. The repertoire holds about 240,000 clones, roughly 86% seen once, with 2% to 3% in the top ten. The specimen was PBMCs or T cells enriched from blood (not recorded which). The receptors stem from a woman in her twenties or thirties with acute COVID-19. CDR3s include the opening cysteine and the closing phenylalanine or tryptophan. Fields, in order: CDR3 DNA, CDR3 protein, D gene, clone size, V gene, J gene. D genes are given only for firm matches. Size tells how often a clone was seen (once, few, many) or the class of an expanded clone, and some rows leave it out.

DNA: TGTGCCAGCAGCTTAGTGAAAGGAGTAGGAACTGAAGCTTTCTTT
CDR3: CASSLVKGVGTEAFF
D: .
size: .
V: TRBV11-2
J: TRBJ1-1

DNA: TGTGCCAGCAGTCGCTCCGGAGTGACGCAGTATTTT
CDR3: CASSRSGVTQYF
D: .
size: .
V: TRBV6-5
J: TRBJ2-3

DNA: TGTGCCAGCAGCTTAAACAGGGAACCAGAGACCCAGTACTTC
CDR3: CASSLNREPETQYF
D: .
size: .
V: TRBV7-6
J: TRBJ2-5

DNA: TGTGCCAGCAGCAATCCCCTCCGGGAGCGGCGGAACACTGAAGCTTTCTTT
CDR3: CASSNPLRERRNTEAFF
D: .
size: .
V: TRBV5-4
J: TRBJ1-1

DNA: TGTGCCAGCAGCCCCCAAACAGGGAACACTGAAGCTTTCTTT
CDR3: CASSPQTGNTEAFF
D: .
size: .
V: TRBV3-1/TRBV3-2
J: TRBJ1-1

DNA: TGTGCCAGCAGTGACAGGACAGGGCAAACCTCTGGAAACACCATATATTTT
CDR3: CASSDRTGQTSGNTIYF
D: TRBD1
size: once
V: TRBV2
J: TRBJ1-3

DNA: TGTGCCAGCAGTTACTCGAGGCAGGGGGCGCGATCTGACTATGGCTACACCTTC
CDR3: CASSYSRQGARSDYGYTF
D: TRBD1
size: few
V: TRBV6-2/TRBV6-3
J: TRBJ1-2

DNA: TGTGCCAGCAGCTTGAGGCAGGGCGCCACTGAAGCTTTCTTT
CDR3: CASSLRQGATEAFF
D: .
size: once
V: TRBV5-5
J: TRBJ1-1

DNA: TGTGCCGCAGGGGATGCCTATAATTCACCCCTCCACTTT
CDR3: CAAGDAYNSPLHF
D: .
size: .
V: TRBV3-1/TRBV3-2
J: TRBJ1-6

DNA: TGCGCCAGCAGCTTGGTTCTAGCGGGGGGGCGTGAGCAGTTCTTC
CDR3: CASSLVLAGGREQFF
D: TRBD2
size: .
V: TRBV5-1
J: TRBJ2-1

DNA: TGTGCCAGCACCTCCCGAGGTCAAGAGACCCAGTACTTC
CDR3: CASTSRGQETQYF
D: .
size: .
V: TRBV3-1/TRBV3-2
J: TRBJ2-5

DNA: TGCGCCAGCAGCCAAGATCAGAGGCAAGAGACCCAGTACTTC
CDR3: CASSQDQRQETQYF
D: .
size: .
V: TRBV4-1
J: TRBJ2-5

DNA: TGTGCCAGCAGCTTGGGACAGGCGGCGAACACTGAAGCTTTCTTT
CDR3: CASSLGQAANTEAFF
D: .
size: .
V: TRBV5-4
J: TRBJ1-1

DNA: TGTGCCTGGAGTAGCGAGACTAGCGGGGGCCAAGAGACCCAGTACTTC
CDR3: CAWSSETSGGQETQYF
D: TRBD2
size: .
V: TRBV30
J: TRBJ2-5

DNA: TGTGCCAGCAGTTACACAGGGGGTCAGCCCCAGCATTTT
CDR3: CASSYTGGQPQHF
D: TRBD1
size: .
V: TRBV6-2/TRBV6-3
J: TRBJ1-5

DNA: TGTGCCAGTAAGGGTTGGCGGGACCAGTTGGATGGCTACACCTTC
CDR3: CASKGWRDQLDGYTF
D: .
size: few
V: TRBV19
J: TRBJ1-2

DNA: TGTGCCAGCAGTGCATTAGCGGGGACCGGGGAGCTGTTTTTT
CDR3: CASSALAGTGELFF
D: TRBD2
size: few
V: TRBV2
J: TRBJ2-2

DNA: TGTGCCAGCAGCCTCGGGACAGGAGCTTACAATGAGCAGTTCTTC
CDR3: CASSLGTGAYNEQFF
D: TRBD1
size: .
V: TRBV27
J: TRBJ2-1

DNA: TGTGCCACCCTACAGGGACTAAATGAGCAGTTCTTC
CDR3: CATLQGLNEQFF
D: .
size: .
V: TRBV6-6
J: TRBJ2-1

DNA: TGTGCCAGCAGTTTAAGGGGCCCCTACTCTGGAAACACCATATATTTT
CDR3: CASSLRGPYSGNTIYF
D: .
size: .
V: TRBV27
J: TRBJ1-3

DNA: TGTGCCAGCAGAATAACTGCAGGCCCCCAAGAGACCCAGTACTTC
CDR3: CASRITAGPQETQYF
D: .
size: .
V: TRBV28
J: TRBJ2-5

DNA: TGTGCCAGCTCACCACCGGCTCAATTGCGCAGCCACAGGGAATCCTATGGCTACACCTTC
CDR3: CASSPPAQLRSHRESYGYTF
D: .
size: few
V: TRBV18
J: TRBJ1-2

DNA: TGCGCCAGCAGCTTCAACAGGGAATACGAGCAGTACTTC
CDR3: CASSFNREYEQYF
D: .
size: .
V: TRBV5-1
J: TRBJ2-7

DNA: TGTGCCAGCAGCCAAGATCCGGCCGGGAGGACCCAGTACTTC
CDR3: CASSQDPAGRTQYF
D: .
size: once
V: TRBV3-1/TRBV3-2
J: TRBJ2-5

DNA: TGCGCCAGCAGTGACTGGGACAAATCCTACGAGCAGTACTTC
CDR3: CASSDWDKSYEQYF
D: .
size: .
V: TRBV10-1
J: TRBJ2-7

DNA: TGCGCCAGCAGCCATACAGGGGGTCGAACTGAAGCTTTCTTT
CDR3: CASSHTGGRTEAFF
D: TRBD1
size: .
V: TRBV4-3
J: TRBJ1-1

DNA: TGCGCCAGCAGCCTCCAGGCTATCAGGGTTTATAGCAATCAGCCCCAGCATTTT
CDR3: CASSLQAIRVYSNQPQHF
D: .
size: .
V: TRBV4-1
J: TRBJ1-5

DNA: TGTGCCAGCAGCTTCACAGGGATCCAAGAGACCCAGTACTTC
CDR3: CASSFTGIQETQYF
D: .
size: .
V: TRBV7-9
J: TRBJ2-5

DNA: TGTGCCAGCAGCGTAGGCGCGGGGGGAGCCTACAATGAGCAGTTCTTC
CDR3: CASSVGAGGAYNEQFF
D: TRBD2
size: .
V: TRBV9
J: TRBJ2-1

DNA: TGCGCCAGAAGCTTGGGACAGCTGAACACTGAAGCTTTCTTT
CDR3: CARSLGQLNTEAFF
D: TRBD1
size: once
V: TRBV5-1
J: TRBJ1-1

DNA: TGTGCCAGCAGCTTAGCGTTGACAGGGAAAGGCTACACCTTC
CDR3: CASSLALTGKGYTF
D: TRBD1
size: .
V: TRBV7-8
J: TRBJ1-2

DNA: TGTGCCAGCACCCGGGGGGGATCTAACTATGGCTACACCTTC
CDR3: CASTRGGSNYGYTF
D: .
size: .
V: TRBV7-2
J: TRBJ1-2

DNA: TGTGCCTGGGCTGGCGGGCGGACAGCGAACACCGGGGAGCTGTTTTTT
CDR3: CAWAGGRTANTGELFF
D: .
size: .
V: TRBV30
J: TRBJ2-2

DNA: TGTGCCAGCAGCCACCCCGACAGCTACGAGCAGTACTTC
CDR3: CASSHPDSYEQYF
D: .
size: .
V: TRBV7-9
J: TRBJ2-7

DNA: TGTGCCAGCTCGTCCGACCCGAGGGAAGCCTCCTACAATGAGCAGTTCTTC
CDR3: CASSSDPREASYNEQFF
D: .
size: once
V: TRBV18
J: TRBJ2-1

DNA: TGTGCCAGCAGCCAAGGGTCCTCCAGGGGGCTTGTTCGTACCGGGGAGCTGTTTTTT
CDR3: CASSQGSSRGLVRTGELFF
D: TRBD1
size: .
V: TRBV14
J: TRBJ2-2

DNA: TGCGCCAGCAGCTTGGAACAGGTGGGCGAGCAGTACTTC
CDR3: CASSLEQVGEQYF
D: .
size: .
V: TRBV5-1
J: TRBJ2-7

DNA: TGTGCCAGCAGTGAATATATGGGGGAGGACACTGAAGCTTTCTTT
CDR3: CASSEYMGEDTEAFF
D: .
size: .
V: TRBV2
J: TRBJ1-1

DNA: TGTGCTAGTGGTTTGGTACTATACTGGACGGCGGGTGCTCACAATGAGCAGTTCTTC
CDR3: CASGLVLYWTAGAHNEQFF
D: .
size: .
V: TRBV12-5
J: TRBJ2-1

DNA: TGTGCCAGCAGTCCACTAGCGGGGGCCTCCTACGAGCAGTACTTC
CDR3: CASSPLAGASYEQYF
D: TRBD2
size: .
V: TRBV5-6
J: TRBJ2-7

DNA: TGTGCCAGCAGTCAAGCGGGGGATGAAGCTTTCTTT
CDR3: CASSQAGDEAFF
D: .
size: once
V: TRBV27
J: TRBJ1-1

DNA: TGCGCCAGCAGTCAGGGGTCATCATCAGGGGTTCCAGGCTACACCTTC
CDR3: CASSQGSSSGVPGYTF
D: .
size: .
V: TRBV23-1
J: TRBJ1-2

DNA: TGCGCCAGCAGCTTGGTGGCAAGTCAAGAGACCCAGTACTTC
CDR3: CASSLVASQETQYF
D: .
size: .
V: TRBV5-1
J: TRBJ2-5

DNA: TGTGCCAGTAGTATAGGCGTCAGGGTGAACACTGAAGCTTTCTTT
CDR3: CASSIGVRVNTEAFF
D: .
size: .
V: TRBV19
J: TRBJ1-1

DNA: TGTGCCAGTAGTATGGGAGGTGCCCCCTACGAGCAGTACTTC
CDR3: CASSMGGAPYEQYF
D: .
size: .
V: TRBV19
J: TRBJ2-7

DNA: TGTGCCTGGAGTGGCGGCGGGACCCCCAGTCAGCCCCAGCATTTT
CDR3: CAWSGGGTPSQPQHF
D: .
size: .
V: TRBV30
J: TRBJ1-5

DNA: TGTGCCAGCAGCCAGGGGCGGAGCTACGAGCAGTACTTC
CDR3: CASSQGRSYEQYF
D: .
size: .
V: TRBV3-1/TRBV3-2
J: TRBJ2-7

DNA: TGTGCCAGCAGCTCAATAGGCGGACAGGGCAATAATTCACCCCTCCACTTT
CDR3: CASSSIGGQGNNSPLHF
D: TRBD1
size: .
V: TRBV7-8
J: TRBJ1-6

DNA: TGTGCCAGCAGCTTACTCCGGGGAGGAGTCAATGAAAAACTGTTTTTT
CDR3: CASSLLRGGVNEKLFF
D: .
size: .
V: TRBV7-9
J: TRBJ1-4

DNA: TGTGCCAGCAGCAAATACGAGGCTCAACATATCTATGGCTACACCTTC
CDR3: CASSKYEAQHIYGYTF
D: .
size: .
V: TRBV21-1
J: TRBJ1-2

DNA: TGTGCCAGCGCGGGACAGGCTAACTATGGCTACACCTTC
CDR3: CASAGQANYGYTF
D: TRBD1
size: .
V: TRBV19
J: TRBJ1-2

DNA: TGTGTCAGCATAGGGAGTGAGAGTTCACCCCTCCACTTT
CDR3: CVSIGSESSPLHF
D: .
size: once
V: TRBV12-3/TRBV12-4
J: TRBJ1-6

DNA: TGCGCCAGCAGCGCCTACACCGGACAGCCTGAAGCTTTCTTT
CDR3: CASSAYTGQPEAFF
D: .
size: few
V: TRBV5-1
J: TRBJ1-1

DNA: TGTGCCAGTAGTATAGCCCTAGGGGCCGGGGAGCTGTTTTTT
CDR3: CASSIALGAGELFF
D: .
size: .
V: TRBV19
J: TRBJ2-2

DNA: TGTGCCAGCAACAGGGGGTTGGGGGACACTGAAGCTTTCTTT
CDR3: CASNRGLGDTEAFF
D: TRBD1
size: .
V: TRBV6-5
J: TRBJ1-1